Listed below are T cell receptor beta chains from one sample, sequenced in a study of T-cell memory formation after mild COVID-19. MiXCR was run by TCRdb on the 5' RACE reads, yielding one entry per CDR3 protein. The data contain about 200,000 distinct CDR3 sequences, over 9.5% of them singletons. Specimen: PBMCs or a T cell subset sorted from them (not recorded which). These receptor sequences come from a man in his late teens or twenties who had mild COVID-19 (a few samples of this study predate the infection). Cell type and time point are not known. Each CDR3 is given with its conserved first and last residue. The D gene is left open where the match is weak. A row's size may be missing; if present it is once, few, many or a size class.

cdr3_nt: TGTGCCAGCAGCCAAGATCGGCAGCAGGGCAATGGCTACACCTTC
cdr3_aa: CASSQDRQQGNGYTF
d_call: -
clone_size: -
v_call: TRBV3-1
j_call: TRBJ1-2
cdr3_length: 15

cdr3_nt: TGTGCCAGCAGCTTAGGGGACAGCTACTATGGCTACACCTTC
cdr3_aa: CASSLGDSYYGYTF
d_call: TRBD1
clone_size: few
v_call: TRBV7-8
j_call: TRBJ1-2
cdr3_length: 14

cdr3_nt: TGTGCCAGCTCACCCGTCGGGGGCACTGAAGCTTTCTTT
cdr3_aa: CASSPVGGTEAFF
d_call: -
clone_size: few
v_call: TRBV18
j_call: TRBJ1-1
cdr3_length: 13

cdr3_nt: TGTGCCAGCAGCTGGGGACAGGGGACGAACACCGGGGAGCTGTTTTTT
cdr3_aa: CASSWGQGTNTGELFF
d_call: TRBD1
clone_size: -
v_call: TRBV7-6
j_call: TRBJ2-2
cdr3_length: 16

cdr3_nt: TGTGCCAGCAGCTTACACGGGGCTAGCGGGGGTCAGGGAGAGACCCAGTACTTC
cdr3_aa: CASSLHGASGGQGETQYF
d_call: TRBD2
clone_size: -
v_call: TRBV7-2
j_call: TRBJ2-5
cdr3_length: 18

cdr3_nt: TGTGCCAGCAGCCGGGACAGGGGCCACTACGAGCAGTACTTC
cdr3_aa: CASSRDRGHYEQYF
d_call: TRBD1
clone_size: many
v_call: TRBV27
j_call: TRBJ2-7
cdr3_length: 14

cdr3_nt: TGCGCCAGCAGCCTACTAGCGGGGGAGGCAGATACGCAGTATTTT
cdr3_aa: CASSLLAGEADTQYF
d_call: TRBD2
clone_size: few
v_call: TRBV4-3
j_call: TRBJ2-3
cdr3_length: 15

cdr3_nt: TGCAGTGCTAGGTTGGGGGTTTCCTACAATGAGCAGTTCTTC
cdr3_aa: CSARLGVSYNEQFF
d_call: -
clone_size: many
v_call: TRBV20-1
j_call: TRBJ2-1
cdr3_length: 14

cdr3_nt: TGCAGTGCTGCTGACAGGGGCGATTCGGAAGCTTTCTTT
cdr3_aa: CSAADRGDSEAFF
d_call: TRBD1
clone_size: few
v_call: TRBV20-1
j_call: TRBJ1-1
cdr3_length: 13

cdr3_nt: TGTGCCAGCTCACCTGCGTATCAATCCACAGATACGCAGTATTTT
cdr3_aa: CASSPAYQSTDTQYF
d_call: -
clone_size: many
v_call: TRBV18
j_call: TRBJ2-3
cdr3_length: 15

cdr3_nt: TGCGCCAGCAGCCAAACCGGGACTGACCTCTATGGCTACACCTTC
cdr3_aa: CASSQTGTDLYGYTF
d_call: -
clone_size: few
v_call: TRBV4-1
j_call: TRBJ1-2
cdr3_length: 15

cdr3_nt: TGTGCCAGCTGCCGGGACAGGACCTACGAGCAGTACTTC
cdr3_aa: CASCRDRTYEQYF
d_call: TRBD1
clone_size: few
v_call: TRBV5-6
j_call: TRBJ2-7
cdr3_length: 13

cdr3_nt: TGTGCCAGCACCACCAACCTAATGACAGGGAAATATGGCTACACCTTC
cdr3_aa: CASTTNLMTGKYGYTF
d_call: TRBD1
clone_size: few
v_call: TRBV6-4
j_call: TRBJ1-2
cdr3_length: 16

cdr3_nt: TGTGCTAGTGGTTTGGTAACGGGACAGGGGCGCGGGAAGACCCAGTACTTC
cdr3_aa: CASGLVTGQGRGKTQYF
d_call: TRBD1
clone_size: -
v_call: TRBV12-5
j_call: TRBJ2-5
cdr3_length: 17

cdr3_nt: TGTGCCATAAGAGCGGGGGAAGAGACCCAGTACTTC
cdr3_aa: CAIRAGEETQYF
d_call: TRBD2
clone_size: few
v_call: TRBV10-3
j_call: TRBJ2-5
cdr3_length: 12